This entry concerns a single T cell receptor beta chain. Its cognate antigen is unknown. With a J-beta primer mix and a sample-barcoded 5' primer, a second PCR ran roughly 6 to 12 cycles. One entry per CDR3 protein results from TCRdb running MiXCR on the 5' RACE reads. The sample includes some 750,000 distinct CDR3 sequences, 20% to 25% of them seen just once. The data were obtained in a study of blood T cells in healthy people across ages. The CDR3 runs to 14 residues. In germline, CDR1 is MGHDK, CDR2 SYGVNS. The sample providers were healthy Caucasian people from Russia, aged about 6 to 90. Study observations and caveats: Relative to aged donors, long-lived donors carried more naive CD4+ cells and displayed higher diversity. Naive T cell percentage showed a strong correlation with the diversity of TCR beta.

The sequencing sample was made of blood. This rearrangement joins TRBV25-1 to TRBJ2-1; tentatively, D is TRBD1 (6 bases). The J call may be wrong; the DNA end is better matched by TRBJ2-5. This sequence was found in a man aged 65 to 79 in good health. CDR3 nucleotides: TGTGCCAGCAGTGGGGGCAACAGGGATGAGACCCAGTACTTC. It translates to CASSGGNRDETQYF.